This T cell receptor (beta chain) was recovered during a study of T cell repertoires in cytomegalovirus infection. Study outcomes and limitations: What dominated the ex vivo response were HLA-C-restricted CMV-specific TCR beta clonotypes.

Concerning this clonotype itself: As yet, its antigen is unknown.

TCRdb analysed the reads with MiXCR anew, one entry per CDR3 protein. The sample includes 150,000 or so distinct CDR3 sequences, roughly 15% of them seen just once. This CDR3 has 16 amino acids. V lost 2 bases to trimming and J lost 3 bases; unmatched junction nucleotides: 9. Germline V gene sequence: CDR1 MDHEN, CDR2 SYDVKM. The V call is TRBV28, the J call TRBJ2-7, with 8 bases that match TRBD2. The TCR comes from a human donor in good health (CMV status not recorded). Some clones in this sample may be carry-over from other donors' samples. The sample taken for sequencing was CD8+ T cells from PBMCs. Written as DNA, the CDR3 is TGTGCCAGCAGTTTAATGCCCAGCGGGAGTCTCTACGAGCAGTACTTC. This sequence encodes CASSLMPSGSLYEQYF.